This entry is about one TCR beta chain. Its antigen is unknown. Via MiXCR, TCRdb re-called the 5' RACE reads, giving one row per CDR3 protein. The profile covers approximately 250,000 distinct CDR3 sequences, with over 15% appearing a single time and 22% taken by the ten largest. The data derive from a study of T-cell memory formation after mild COVID-19. Study in general: TCR clustering was largely donor specific.

This CDR3 is built from 16 residues. V was clipped by 4 bases and J by 3 bases; unmatched bases: 7. Germline-derived CDR1 and CDR2 are SGHNT and YYREEE (reference sequence). Study-wide findings and caveats: Unconfirmed was the SARS-CoV-2 specificity of second-wave clones that peaked on day 37. Contracting CD4+ clones were located mainly in CM and EM, and CD8+ clones in EMRA. Researchers found some responding clones in pre-infection memory, a sign that cross-reactive memory joined.

The TCR originated in a man between 18 and 35 years old who had mild COVID-19 (a few samples of this study predate the infection). Cell type and time point are not known. Sequencing was performed on PBMCs or a T cell subset sorted from them (not recorded which). The V gene is TRBV5-4, the J gene TRBJ2-3, with TRBD2 matching 11 bases. CDR3 region: CASSDGASGGTDTQYF. The CDR3 DNA sequence: TGTGCCAGCAGCGACGGGGCTAGCGGGGGGACAGATACGCAGTATTTT.